The clone carrying this TCR beta chain was observed at least ten times. What it binds is unknown. About 500 ng RNA was reverse transcribed with alpha and beta constant-region primers. Using multiplexing indices, alpha and beta chain libraries were generated apart by chain-specific third strand synthesis. Ligation attached cDNA to a 5' RACE adapter that carried a random hexamer and SP2 site. TCRdb recomputed calls from the 5' RACE reads with MiXCR, one row per CDR3 protein. The sample includes around 21,000 distinct CDR3 sequences, around 10% of them seen just once. The repertoire came from unfractionated whole blood and reflected all unsorted peripheral T cells. Germline CDR1 is SNHLY and CDR2 is FYNNEI. Trimming stripped 4 bases from V and 8 bases from J, with 23 bases between. There are 16 residues in the CDR3. The data originate from a study of HIV-infected patients and healthy controls. Overall study results and limits: Healthy controls carried many MAIT alpha-chain CDR3s, while HIV+ repertoires had few.

This receptor was taken from an adult in good health. This chain links TRBV2 with TRBJ1-1; tentative D call: TRBD1 (5 bases). The sample consisted of blood. CDR3 protein: CASSVLRISGEAEAFF. For the CDR3, the DNA is TGTGCCAGCAGTGTTCTAAGAATTTCGGGGGAGGCCGAAGCTTTCTTT.